This T cell receptor (beta chain) originates from a study of T cell responses to AZD1222 COVID-19 vaccine. This clone was seen just once. Its target is not known. Analyses pooled second doses at about 4 or about 12 weeks. General study results and limits: Baseline antibody screening turned up just a handful of seropositive AZD1222 recipients. Compared with day 0, the breadth and depth of the Spike-specific TCR repertoire rose significantly after two doses of AZD1222. Most donors were white British and more were female, and clonal diversity was possibly underestimated.

The CDR3 contains 15 residues. Losses at the gene ends were 5 bases for V and 6 bases for J; bases not matched to a gene: 8. Germline CDR1 reads MNHEY; CDR2 reads SVGAGI. Data came from immunoSEQ multiplex PCR; TCRdb stores just in-frame clones and leaves some out. The sample shows fewer than 130,000 clones, about 95% of them seen only once. This receptor was taken from an adult who received the AZD1222 COVID-19 vaccine. The sequences come from peripheral blood, collected 28 days after the second AZD1222 dose. The V call is TRBV6-5, the J call TRBJ1-1; 11 bases are shared with TRBD1. The CDR3, as DNA: TGTGCCAGCAGTATACTCGGACAGGGGGCTGCTGAAGCTTTCTTT. It encodes CASSILGQGAAEAFF.